The clone carrying this T cell receptor beta chain appeared once. Assay used: immunoSEQ multiplex PCR; TCRdb lists only in-frame clones, some missing. Among more than 300,000 clones listed, more than 70% were seen once. The sample originates from a study of blood T cell repertoires in COVID-19. Individuals aged roughly 18 to 90 years were recruited from 24 US areas. Participants had their cohort set by participant-reported clinical history. The source is a woman aged 18-30 years who had recovered from COVID-19. The sequenced sample consisted of PBMCs or T cells enriched from blood (not recorded which).

The CDR3 DNA sequence: TGTGCCAGTAGTCCGGGACAGGGGTATCATGAGCAGTTCTTC. This translates into CASSPGQGYHEQFF. V is TRBV19 and J is TRBJ2-1; 10 bases align to TRBD1. Germline loops: CDR1 LNHDA, CDR2 SQIVND (reference sequence). CDR3 length equals 14 residues. V lost 5 bases and J lost 8; bases outside the gene matches: 6. Full variable domain (rest looked up from reference TRBV19 and TRBJ2-1): DGGITQSPKYLFRKEGQNVTLSCEQNLNHDAMYWYRQDPGQGLRLIYYSQIVNDFQKGDIAEGYSVSREKKESFPLTVTSAQKNPTAFYLCASSPGQGYHEQFFGPGTRLTVL.